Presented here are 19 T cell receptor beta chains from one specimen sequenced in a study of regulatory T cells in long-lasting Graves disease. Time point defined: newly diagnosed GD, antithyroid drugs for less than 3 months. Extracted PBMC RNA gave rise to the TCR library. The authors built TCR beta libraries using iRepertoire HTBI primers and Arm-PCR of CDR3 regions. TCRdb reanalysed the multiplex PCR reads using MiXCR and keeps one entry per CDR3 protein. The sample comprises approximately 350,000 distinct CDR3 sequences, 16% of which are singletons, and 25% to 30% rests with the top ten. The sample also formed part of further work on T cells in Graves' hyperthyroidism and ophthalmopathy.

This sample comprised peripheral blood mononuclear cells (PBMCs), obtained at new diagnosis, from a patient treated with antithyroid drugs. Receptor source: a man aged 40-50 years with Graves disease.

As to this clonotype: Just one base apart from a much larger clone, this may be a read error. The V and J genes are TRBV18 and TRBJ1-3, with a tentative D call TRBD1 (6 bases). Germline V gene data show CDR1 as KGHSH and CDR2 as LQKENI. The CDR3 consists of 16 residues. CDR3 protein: CASSPSGGLSGNTTYF. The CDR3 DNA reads TGTGCCAGCTCACCCTCGGGGGGCCTCTCTGGAAACACCACATATTTT.

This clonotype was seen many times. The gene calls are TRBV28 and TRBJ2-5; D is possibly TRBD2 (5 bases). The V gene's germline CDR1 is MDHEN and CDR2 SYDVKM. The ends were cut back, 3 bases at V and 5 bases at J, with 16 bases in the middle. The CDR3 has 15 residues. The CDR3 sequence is CASSLALLKRETQYF. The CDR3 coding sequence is TGTGCCAGCAGTTTGGCACTCCTAAAGCGGGAGACCCAGTACTTC.

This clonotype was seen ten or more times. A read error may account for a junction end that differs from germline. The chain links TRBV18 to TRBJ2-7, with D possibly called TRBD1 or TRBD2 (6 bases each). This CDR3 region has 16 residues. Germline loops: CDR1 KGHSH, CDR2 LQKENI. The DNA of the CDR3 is TGTGCCAGCTCACCACTCCACGGGGGCCCCTCCCACGAGCAGTACTTC. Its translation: CASSPLHGGPSHEQYF.

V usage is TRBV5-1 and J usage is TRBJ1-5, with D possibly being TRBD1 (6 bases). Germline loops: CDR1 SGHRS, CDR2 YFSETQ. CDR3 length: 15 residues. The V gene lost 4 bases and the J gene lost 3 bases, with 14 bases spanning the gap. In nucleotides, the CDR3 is TGCGCCAGCAGCCCAACAGGGTTCAACAATCAGCCCCAGCATTTT. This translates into CASSPTGFNNQPQHF.

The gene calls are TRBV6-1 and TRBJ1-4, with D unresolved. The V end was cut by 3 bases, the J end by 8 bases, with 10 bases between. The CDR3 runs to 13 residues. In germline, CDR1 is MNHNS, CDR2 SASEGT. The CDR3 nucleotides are TGTGCCAGCAGTGACCTGTTTCGGGAAAAACTGTTTTTT. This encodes CASSDLFREKLFF.

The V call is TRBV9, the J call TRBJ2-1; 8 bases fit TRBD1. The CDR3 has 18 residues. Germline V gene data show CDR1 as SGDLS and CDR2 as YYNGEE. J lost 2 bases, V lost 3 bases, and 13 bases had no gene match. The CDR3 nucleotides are TGTGCCAGCAGCGACCTAATCTCGACAGGGGAGACCTACAATGAGCAGTTCTTC. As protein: CASSDLISTGETYNEQFF.

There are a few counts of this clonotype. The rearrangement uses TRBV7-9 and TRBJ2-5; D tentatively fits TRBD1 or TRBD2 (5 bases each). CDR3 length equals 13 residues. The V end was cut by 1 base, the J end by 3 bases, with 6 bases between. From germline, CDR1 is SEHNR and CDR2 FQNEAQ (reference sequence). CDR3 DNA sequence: TGTGCCAGCAGCTTAGTGGGGGAAGAGACCCAGTACTTC. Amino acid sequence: CASSLVGEETQYF.

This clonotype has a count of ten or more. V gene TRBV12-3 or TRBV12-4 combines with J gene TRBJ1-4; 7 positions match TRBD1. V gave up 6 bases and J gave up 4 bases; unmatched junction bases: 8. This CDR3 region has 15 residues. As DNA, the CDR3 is TGTGCCAGCAGCGGGGGACAGCGATTTAATGAAAAACTGTTTTTT. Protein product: CASSGGQRFNEKLFF.

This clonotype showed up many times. The CDR3 reads CASSTLQGTEAFF. CDR3 nucleotides: TGTGCCAGCAGCACTCTCCAAGGCACTGAAGCTTTCTTT. The chain links TRBV27 to TRBJ1-1; D ambiguous. Germline loops: CDR1 MNHEY, CDR2 SMNVEV (reference sequence). This CDR3 contains 13 residues. V lost 6 bases to trimming and J lost 4 bases, with 12 bases between them.

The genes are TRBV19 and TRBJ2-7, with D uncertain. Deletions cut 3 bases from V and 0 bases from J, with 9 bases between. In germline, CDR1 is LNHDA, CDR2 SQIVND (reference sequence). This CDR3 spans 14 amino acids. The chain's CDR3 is CASSIYGASYEQYF. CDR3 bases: TGTGCCAGTAGTATTTACGGAGCCTCCTACGAGCAGTACTTC. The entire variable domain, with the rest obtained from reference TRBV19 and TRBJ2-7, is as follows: DGGITQSPKYLFRKEGQNVTLSCEQNLNHDAMYWYRQDPGQGLRLIYYSQIVNDFQKGDIAEGYSVSREKKESFPLTVTSAQKNPTAFYLCASSIYGASYEQYFGPGTRLTVT.

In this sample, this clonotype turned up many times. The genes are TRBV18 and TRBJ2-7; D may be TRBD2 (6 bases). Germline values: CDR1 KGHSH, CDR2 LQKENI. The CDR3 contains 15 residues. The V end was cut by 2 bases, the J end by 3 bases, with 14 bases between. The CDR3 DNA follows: TGTGCCAGCTCACCATTAGGTGGGACTGTCTACGAGCAGTACTTC. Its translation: CASSPLGGTVYEQYF. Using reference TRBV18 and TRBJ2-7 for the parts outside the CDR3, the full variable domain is NAGVMQNPRHLVRRRGQEARLRCSPMKGHSHVYWYRQLPEEGLKFMVYLQKENIIDESGMPKERFSAEFPKEGPSILRIQQVVRGDSAAYFCASSPLGGTVYEQYFGPGTRLTVT.

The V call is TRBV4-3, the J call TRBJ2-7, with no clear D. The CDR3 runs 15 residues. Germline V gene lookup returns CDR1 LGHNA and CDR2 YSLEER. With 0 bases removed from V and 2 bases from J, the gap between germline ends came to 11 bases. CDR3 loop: CASSQDRSVTYEQYF. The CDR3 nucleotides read TGCGCCAGCAGCCAAGATCGGAGTGTAACCTACGAGCAGTACTTC.

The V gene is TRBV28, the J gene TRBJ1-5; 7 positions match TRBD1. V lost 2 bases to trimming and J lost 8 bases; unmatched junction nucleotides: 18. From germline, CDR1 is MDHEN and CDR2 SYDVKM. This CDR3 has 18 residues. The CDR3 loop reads CASSLTKGRGRGLEPQHF. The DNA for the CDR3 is TGTGCCAGCAGTTTAACTAAAGGGAGGGGCAGGGGGTTAGAGCCCCAGCATTTT.

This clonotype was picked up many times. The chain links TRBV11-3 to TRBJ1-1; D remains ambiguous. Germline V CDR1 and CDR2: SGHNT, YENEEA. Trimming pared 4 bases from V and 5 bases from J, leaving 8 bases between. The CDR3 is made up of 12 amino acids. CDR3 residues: CASSSRWTEAFF. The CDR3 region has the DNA TGTGCCAGCAGCTCTAGATGGACTGAAGCTTTCTTT.

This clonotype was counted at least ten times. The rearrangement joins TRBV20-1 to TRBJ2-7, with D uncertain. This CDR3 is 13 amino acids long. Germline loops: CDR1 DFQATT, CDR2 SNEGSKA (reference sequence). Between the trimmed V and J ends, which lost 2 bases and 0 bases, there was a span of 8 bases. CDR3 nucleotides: TGCAGTGCTAGAACCTACACCTCCTACGAGCAGTACTTC. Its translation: CSARTYTSYEQYF.

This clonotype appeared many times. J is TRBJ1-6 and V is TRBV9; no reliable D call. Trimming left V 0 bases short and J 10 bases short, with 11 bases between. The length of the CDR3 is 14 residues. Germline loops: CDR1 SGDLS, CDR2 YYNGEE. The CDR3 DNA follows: TGTGCCAGCAGCGTAGGAGTACTGAGATCACCCCTCCACTTT. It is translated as CASSVGVLRSPLHF.

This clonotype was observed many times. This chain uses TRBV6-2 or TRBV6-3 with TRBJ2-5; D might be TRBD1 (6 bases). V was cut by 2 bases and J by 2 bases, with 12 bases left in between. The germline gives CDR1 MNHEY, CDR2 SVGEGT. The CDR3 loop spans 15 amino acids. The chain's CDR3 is CASSYPRRGQETQYF. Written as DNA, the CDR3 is TGTGCCAGCAGTTACCCCCGCAGGGGTCAAGAGACCCAGTACTTC.

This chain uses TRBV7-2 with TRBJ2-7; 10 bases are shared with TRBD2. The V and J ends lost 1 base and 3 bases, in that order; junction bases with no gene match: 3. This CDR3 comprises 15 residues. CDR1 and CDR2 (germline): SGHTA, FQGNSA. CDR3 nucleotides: TGTGCCAGCAGCTTAGTTAGCGGGGGGAACTACGAGCAGTACTTC. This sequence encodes CASSLVSGGNYEQYF.

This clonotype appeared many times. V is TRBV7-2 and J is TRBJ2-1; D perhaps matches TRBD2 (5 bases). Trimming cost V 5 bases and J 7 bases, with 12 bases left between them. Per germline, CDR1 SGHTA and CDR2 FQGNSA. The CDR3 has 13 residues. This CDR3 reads CASSQRGVNEQFF. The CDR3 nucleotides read TGTGCCAGCAGCCAACGGGGTGTAAATGAGCAGTTCTTC.